What follows are 6 T cell receptor beta chains derived from one specimen sequenced in a study of early T cells in non-severe SARS-CoV-2 infection (dated by TCRdb to the early 2020s). Library preparation was by 5' RACE. Data came from a NextSeq 500. TCRdb reprocessed the public reads (quality trimming at Q25 with fastp, clone calling with MiXCR) and kept in-frame beta chains. Under each unique CDR3 protein, matching rows form one entry showing the most common genes and DNA. In all, the sample holds roughly 90,000 distinct CDR3 sequences, and more than 13% of those were seen once. The ten largest clones capture 3% of the sample. The source material was whole blood. The receptors originated from an adult who was a healthcare worker with PCR-confirmed SARS-CoV-2 infection or an uninfected control (not recorded which).

This clonotype was counted between two and nine times. This chain joins TRBV7-2 and TRBJ1-3; D uncertain. Germline CDR1 SGHTA, CDR2 FQGNSA. Trimming took 4 bases from V and 3 from J, leaving 19 bases between them. The CDR3 runs 17 residues. CDR3 protein: CASSSIKDIFFGNTIYF. CDR3 nucleotides: TGTGCCAGCAGCTCCATCAAAGACATTTTTTTTGGAAACACCATATATTTT.

The chain combines TRBV24-1 with TRBJ2-1; 7 bases are a match to TRBD1. Germline V lookup: CDR1 KGHDR, CDR2 SFDVKD. The CDR3 contains 18 residues. J lost 8 bases, V lost 5 bases, and 20 bases had no gene match. The CDR3 region has the DNA TGTGCCACCAGTGCTAACCGACAGGGTACTAACCAGCCGCATGAGCAGTTCTTC. Translation gives CATSANRQGTNQPHEQFF.

The chain has TRBV6-2 or TRBV6-3 and TRBJ2-1, with D possibly being TRBD2 (5 bases). The germline V and J ends were trimmed by 6 bases and 12 bases, with 15 bases remaining between them. CDR1 and CDR2 (germline): MNHEY, SVGEGT. The CDR3 consists of 12 residues. The chain's CDR3 is CASSPDRAGQFF. The DNA of the CDR3 is TGTGCCAGCAGCCCGGACCGCGCGGGGCAGTTCTTC.

The rearrangement joins TRBV9 to TRBJ2-5; D is undetermined. Germline V gene data show CDR1 as SGDLS and CDR2 as YYNGEE. The V and J ends lost 0 bases and 0 bases respectively, with 3 bases between them. The CDR3 totals 13 residues. The CDR3 sequence is CASSVGHQETQYF. The CDR3 nucleotides are TGTGCCAGCAGCGTAGGACACCAAGAGACCCAGTACTTC.

The chain couples TRBV7-2 to TRBJ1-1; D remains unclear. Germline assignment: CDR1 SGHTA and CDR2 FQGNSA. This CDR3 is 15 amino acids long. Trimming took 0 bases from V and 4 from J, leaving 12 bases between them. As DNA, the CDR3 is TGTGCCAGCAGCTTAGCTCTGGGGTGGATCACTGAAGCTTTCTTT. Translating it yields CASSLALGWITEAFF.

This clonotype appeared many times. The chain recombines TRBV7-2 with TRBJ2-1; 7 positions agree with TRBD1. The CDR3 extends over 15 amino acids. V was pared by 2 bases and J by 4 bases, with 5 bases of the junction left unmatched. Germline V gene data show CDR1 as SGHTA and CDR2 as FQGNSA. The CDR3 here is CASSLTGQNYNEQFF. CDR3 DNA sequence: TGTGCCAGCAGCTTAACGGGACAGAATTACAATGAGCAGTTCTTC.